The 8 T cell receptor beta chains below come from one sample, sequenced in a study of T cell responses to AZD1222 COVID-19 vaccine. Using immunoSEQ multiplex PCR, the repertoire was profiled, and TCRdb retains in-frame clones only, with some absent. The repertoire has around 120,000 clones, roughly 89% of them found once; the top ten carry 4% to 4.5%. Material: peripheral blood, obtained on day 0 of AZD1222 vaccination. Receptors originate from an adult in good health.

This chain joins TRBV11-2 and TRBJ2-1, with a tentative D call TRBD1 (6 bases). Germline V lookup: CDR1 SGHAT, CDR2 FQNNGV. Deletions cut 4 bases from V and 9 bases from J, with 7 bases between. The length of the CDR3 is 11 residues. CDR3 region: CASSWGPEQFF. CDR3 nucleotides: TGTGCCAGCAGCTGGGGGCCTGAGCAGTTCTTC.

This clone was found once. This chain links TRBV27 with TRBJ2-1; 12 bases line up with TRBD1. CDR1 is MNHEY, CDR2 SMNVEV, per germline (reference sequence). Trimming at V came to 5 bases and at J to 6 bases, leaving 11 bases not matched to a gene. The CDR3 extends over 17 amino acids. The CDR3, as DNA: TGTGCCAGCAGTGCCCGGGGGACAGGGGGCCCTGGCAATGAGCAGTTCTTC. This codes for CASSARGTGGPGNEQFF.

V usage is TRBV30 and J usage is TRBJ2-1; D is possibly TRBD2 (6 bases). The V end was cut by 2 bases, the J end by 9 bases, with 14 bases between. Germline V gene lookup returns CDR1 GTSNPN and CDR2 SVGIG (reference sequence). CDR3 length: 13 amino acids. The CDR3 coding sequence is TGTGCCTGGAGTTGGACCCCCGGGGGTGAGCAGTTCTTC. Protein product: CAWSWTPGGEQFF.

This sequence joins TRBV28 and TRBJ1-5; no definite D call. Trimming pared 6 bases from V and 8 bases from J, leaving 20 bases between. The CDR3 consists of 15 residues. Germline V CDR1 and CDR2: MDHEN, SYDVKM. The CDR3 nucleotides read TGTGCCAGCAGCTCTCCCGTCCCTGGTGTGAAGCCCCAGCATTTT. This sequence encodes CASSSPVPGVKPQHF.

The V and J genes are TRBV5-1 and TRBJ2-2; no definite D call. This CDR3 has 17 amino acids. Germline V gene data show CDR1 as SGHRS and CDR2 as YFSETQ. V lost 0 bases to trimming and J lost 4 bases, with 16 bases between them. The CDR3 DNA sequence: TGCGCCAGCAGCTTGGAACGGCCTGCCCCGAGCACCGGGGAGCTGTTTTTT. Its protein product is CASSLERPAPSTGELFF. The full variable domain, with the rest looked up from reference TRBV5-1 and TRBJ2-2, is KAGVTQTPRYLIKTRGQQVTLSCSPISGHRSVSWYQQTPGQGLQFLFEYFSETQRNKGNFPGRFSGRQFSNSRSEMNVSTLELGDSALYLCASSLERPAPSTGELFFGEGSRLTVL.

This chain joins TRBV9 and TRBJ2-7; D remains ambiguous. Per the germline V gene, CDR1 is SGDLS and CDR2 is YYNGEE. The V and J ends lost 3 bases and 3 bases respectively, with 19 bases between them. This CDR3 spans 16 amino acids. The CDR3 region has the DNA TGTGCCAGCAGCGCCAATAGGCAAGGCGGAGACTACGAGCAGTACTTC. This codes for CASSANRQGGDYEQYF.

The chain recombines TRBV7-9 with TRBJ1-2; D is possibly TRBD1 (5 bases). The germline CDR1 and CDR2 sequences are SEHNR and FQNEAQ (reference sequence). The CDR3 extends over 15 amino acids. Trimming cost V 11 bases and J 4 bases, with 23 bases left between them. As DNA, the CDR3 is TGTGCCGCTCAGGGCAGGGAGGGTACTTTCTATGGCTACACCTTC. Translating it yields CAAQGREGTFYGYTF. Variable domain in full (rest from reference TRBV7-9 and TRBJ1-2): DTGVSQNPRHKITKRGQNVTFRCDPISEHNRLYWYRQTLGQGPEFLTYFQNEAQLEKSRLLSDRFSAERPKGSFSTLEIQRTEQGDSAMYLCAAQGREGTFYGYTFGSGTRLTVV.

This chain uses TRBV5-1 with TRBJ1-2, with 8 bases lining up with TRBD1. CDR3 length: 15 amino acids. V was clipped by 3 bases and J by 1 base; unmatched bases: 5. CDR1 and CDR2 from the germline V gene are SGHRS and YFSETQ. CDR3 loop: CASSSGQGLNYGYTF. CDR3 DNA sequence: TGCGCCAGCAGCTCCGGACAGGGACTTAACTATGGCTACACCTTC.